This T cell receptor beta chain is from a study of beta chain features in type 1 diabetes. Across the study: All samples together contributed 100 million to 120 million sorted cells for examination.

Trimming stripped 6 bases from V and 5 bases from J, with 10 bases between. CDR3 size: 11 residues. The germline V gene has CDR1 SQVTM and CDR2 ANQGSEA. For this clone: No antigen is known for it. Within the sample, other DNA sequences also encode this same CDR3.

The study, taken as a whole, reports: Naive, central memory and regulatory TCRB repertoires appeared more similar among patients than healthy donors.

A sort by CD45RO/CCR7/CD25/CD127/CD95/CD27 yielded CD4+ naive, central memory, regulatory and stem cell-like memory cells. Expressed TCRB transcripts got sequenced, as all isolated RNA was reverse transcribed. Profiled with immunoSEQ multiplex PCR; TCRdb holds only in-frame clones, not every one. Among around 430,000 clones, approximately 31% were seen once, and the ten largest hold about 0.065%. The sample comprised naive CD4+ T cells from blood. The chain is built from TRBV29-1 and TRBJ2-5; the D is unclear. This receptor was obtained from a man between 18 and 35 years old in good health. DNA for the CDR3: TGCAGCGTGGGTCTGGGGGAGACCCAGTACTTC. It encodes CSVGLGETQYF.